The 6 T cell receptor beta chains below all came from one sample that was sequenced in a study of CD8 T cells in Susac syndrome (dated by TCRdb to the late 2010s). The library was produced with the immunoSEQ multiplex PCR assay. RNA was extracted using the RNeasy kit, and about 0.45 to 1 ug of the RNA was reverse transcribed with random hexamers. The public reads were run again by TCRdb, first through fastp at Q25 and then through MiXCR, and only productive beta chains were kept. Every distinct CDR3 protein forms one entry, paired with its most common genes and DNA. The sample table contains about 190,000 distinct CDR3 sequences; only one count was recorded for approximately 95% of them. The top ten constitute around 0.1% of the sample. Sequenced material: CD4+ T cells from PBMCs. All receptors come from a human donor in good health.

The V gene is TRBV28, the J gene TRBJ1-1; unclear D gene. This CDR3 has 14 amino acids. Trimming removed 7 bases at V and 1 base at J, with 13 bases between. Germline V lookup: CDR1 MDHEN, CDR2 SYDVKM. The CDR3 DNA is TGTGCCAGCATCCCCCCCGGCACGAACACTGAAGCTTTCTTT. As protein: CASIPPGTNTEAFF.

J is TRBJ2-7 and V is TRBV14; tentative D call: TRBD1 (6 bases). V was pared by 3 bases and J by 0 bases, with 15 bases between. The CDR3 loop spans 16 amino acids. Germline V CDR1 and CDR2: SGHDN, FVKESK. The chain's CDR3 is CASSHHWAGASYEQYF. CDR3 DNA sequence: TGTGCCAGCAGCCATCATTGGGCAGGGGCCTCCTACGAGCAGTACTTC.

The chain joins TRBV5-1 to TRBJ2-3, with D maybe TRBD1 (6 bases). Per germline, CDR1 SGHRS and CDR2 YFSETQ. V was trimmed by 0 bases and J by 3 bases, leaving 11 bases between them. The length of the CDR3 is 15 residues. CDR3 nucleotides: TGCGCCAGCAGCTTGGAGGCAGGGGTGACAGATACGCAGTATTTT. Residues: CASSLEAGVTDTQYF.

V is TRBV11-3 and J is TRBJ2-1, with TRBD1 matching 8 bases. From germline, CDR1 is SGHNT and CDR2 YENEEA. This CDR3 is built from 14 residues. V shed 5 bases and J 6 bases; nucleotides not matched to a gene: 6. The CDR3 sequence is CASSATTGANEQFF. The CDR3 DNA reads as TGTGCCAGCAGCGCTACGACAGGGGCCAATGAGCAGTTCTTC.

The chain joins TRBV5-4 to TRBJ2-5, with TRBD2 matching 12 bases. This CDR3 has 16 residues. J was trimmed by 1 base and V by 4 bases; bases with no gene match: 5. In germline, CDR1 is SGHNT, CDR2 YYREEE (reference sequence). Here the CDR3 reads CASSPILAGGQETQYF. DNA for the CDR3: TGTGCCAGCAGCCCTATACTAGCGGGGGGCCAAGAGACCCAGTACTTC.

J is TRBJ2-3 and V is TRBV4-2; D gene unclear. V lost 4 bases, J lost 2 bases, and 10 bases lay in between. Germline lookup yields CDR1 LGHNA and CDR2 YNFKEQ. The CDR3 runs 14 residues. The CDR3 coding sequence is TGTGCCAGCAGCCCCCGGGCGGACACAGATACGCAGTATTTT. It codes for CASSPRADTDTQYF.